These T cell receptor beta chains were read from a single sample in a study of blood T cell repertoires in COVID-19. Using immunoSEQ multiplex PCR, the repertoire was profiled, and TCRdb retains in-frame clones only, with some absent. The data show around 25,000 clones, with approximately 91% seen just once and approximately 29% held by the top ten. Sequenced input: peripheral blood. These receptors all come from a woman in her seventies with active COVID-19. The CDR3 runs from the conserved cysteine through the conserved F or W. D genes are given only for firm matches. The listing skips clone size in some rows; elsewhere it reads once, few, many or a size class.

cdr3_aa: CASSRGVLSPSNEQFF
cdr3_nt: TGTGCCAGCAGCAGGGGGGTTCTTTCCCCTTCCAATGAGCAGTTCTTC
v_call: TRBV21-1
d_call: -
clone_size: -
j_call: TRBJ2-1

cdr3_aa: CASSLLGRTSSEKLFF
cdr3_nt: TGTGCCAGCAGCCTACTAGGCAGAACGTCGAGTGAAAAACTGTTTTTT
v_call: TRBV5-6
d_call: -
clone_size: -
j_call: TRBJ1-4

cdr3_aa: CASSPNPTGGNQPQHF
cdr3_nt: TGTGCCAGCTCACCAAATCCGACAGGGGGGAATCAGCCCCAGCATTTT
v_call: TRBV18
d_call: TRBD1
clone_size: -
j_call: TRBJ1-5

cdr3_aa: CASSFLARTEQFF
cdr3_nt: TGTGCCAGCAGCTTCCTGGCCCGGACAGAGCAGTTCTTC
v_call: TRBV7-6
d_call: -
clone_size: -
j_call: TRBJ2-1

cdr3_aa: CASSSGLSPIEKLFF
cdr3_nt: TGTGCCAGCAGCTCAGGACTATCTCCTATTGAAAAACTGTTTTTT
v_call: TRBV7-6
d_call: -
clone_size: few
j_call: TRBJ1-4

cdr3_aa: CASSFGGVSPLHF
cdr3_nt: TGTGCCAGCAGCTTTGGGGGGGTTTCACCCCTCCACTTT
v_call: TRBV7-2
d_call: -
clone_size: -
j_call: TRBJ1-6

cdr3_aa: CASSARDRGNEQYF
cdr3_nt: TGTGCCAGCAGCGCCCGGGACAGGGGGAACGAGCAGTACTTC
v_call: TRBV11-2
d_call: TRBD1
clone_size: -
j_call: TRBJ2-7

cdr3_aa: CASSSPTSLPYNEQFF
cdr3_nt: TGTGCCAGCAGCTCTCCGACTAGCCTCCCCTACAATGAGCAGTTCTTC
v_call: TRBV7-8
d_call: TRBD2
clone_size: -
j_call: TRBJ2-1

cdr3_aa: CASSTRTAIGNTEAFF
cdr3_nt: TGTGCCAGCAGCACCCGGACAGCCATAGGGAACACTGAAGCTTTCTTT
v_call: TRBV21-1
d_call: -
clone_size: -
j_call: TRBJ1-1

cdr3_aa: CASSSGTANTGELFF
cdr3_nt: TGTGCCAGCAGCTCCGGGACAGCGAACACCGGGGAGCTGTTTTTT
v_call: TRBV7-8
d_call: TRBD1
clone_size: -
j_call: TRBJ2-2

cdr3_aa: CASSLPGQGAHEQYF
cdr3_nt: TGCGCCAGCAGTCTACCGGGACAGGGGGCGCATGAACAGTACTTC
v_call: TRBV23-1
d_call: TRBD1
clone_size: -
j_call: TRBJ2-7

cdr3_aa: CASSPLATDTQYF
cdr3_nt: TGTGCCAGCAGCCCTTTAGCGACAGATACGCAGTATTTT
v_call: TRBV7-2
d_call: -
clone_size: -
j_call: TRBJ2-3

cdr3_aa: CASSQGRTGSGELFF
cdr3_nt: TGTGCCAGCAGCCAAGGTCGGACAGGGTCCGGGGAGCTGTTTTTT
v_call: TRBV14
d_call: TRBD1
clone_size: -
j_call: TRBJ2-2

cdr3_aa: CASSLGEGASEAFF
cdr3_nt: TGTGCCAGCAGCTTAGGAGAGGGGGCTTCTGAAGCTTTCTTT
v_call: TRBV11-3
d_call: TRBD1
clone_size: -
j_call: TRBJ1-1

cdr3_aa: CASSSGTGNFYEQYF
cdr3_nt: TGTGCCAGCTCGTCCGGGACAGGTAACTTCTACGAGCAGTACTTC
v_call: TRBV18
d_call: TRBD1
clone_size: -
j_call: TRBJ2-7

cdr3_aa: CASSLIGQGNQPQHF
cdr3_nt: TGTGCCAGCAGCCTTATCGGACAGGGCAATCAGCCCCAGCATTTT
v_call: TRBV6-5
d_call: TRBD1
clone_size: -
j_call: TRBJ1-5

cdr3_aa: CASSLGAGELFF
cdr3_nt: TGTGCCAGCAGCCTCGGGGCCGGGGAGCTGTTTTTT
v_call: TRBV2
d_call: -
clone_size: -
j_call: TRBJ2-2

cdr3_aa: CASSVGTQETQYF
cdr3_nt: TGTGCCAGCAGCGTTGGCACCCAAGAGACCCAGTACTTC
v_call: TRBV9
d_call: -
clone_size: -
j_call: TRBJ2-5

cdr3_aa: CASSQDSRAPYEQYF
cdr3_nt: TGCGCCAGCAGCCAAGATTCGAGAGCCCCCTACGAGCAGTACTTC
v_call: TRBV4-1
d_call: -
clone_size: -
j_call: TRBJ2-7

cdr3_aa: CASSLEAGATTGELFF
cdr3_nt: TGTGCCAGCAGCTTAGAGGCGGGGGCCACCACCGGGGAGCTGTTTTTT
v_call: TRBV7-2
d_call: -
clone_size: -
j_call: TRBJ2-2

cdr3_aa: CASSIRGRVSPLHF
cdr3_nt: TGTGCCAGTAGTATTAGGGGTCGCGTCTCACCCCTCCACTTT
v_call: TRBV19
d_call: -
clone_size: once
j_call: TRBJ1-6

cdr3_aa: CASSEPGAGVPYEQYF
cdr3_nt: TGTGCCAGCAGTGAACCTGGGGCTGGAGTACCGTACGAGCAGTACTTC
v_call: TRBV6-1
d_call: -
clone_size: few
j_call: TRBJ2-7

cdr3_aa: CASSLPGLAGSTDTQYF
cdr3_nt: TGTGCCAGCAGCTTACCGGGACTAGCGGGCAGCACAGATACGCAGTATTTT
v_call: TRBV5-5
d_call: TRBD2
clone_size: -
j_call: TRBJ2-3